This T cell receptor beta chain emerged from a study of control samples from healthy donors and cancer patients. Trimming left V 0 bases short and J 7 bases short, with 13 bases between. CDR3 length: 14 residues. CDR1 and CDR2 from the germline V gene are SGHDN and FVKESK. Produced via immunoSEQ multiplex PCR; TCRdb's table is partial and in-frame only. The sample carries around 83,000 clones, over 85% recorded once. The receptor comes from a woman aged 40 to 55 with lung cancer. The gene calls are TRBV14 and TRBJ2-7; D is perhaps TRBD2 (5 bases). The sample comprised PBMCs. This CDR3 is CASSQDGGWGEQYF. The CDR3 coding sequence is TGTGCCAGCAGCCAAGATGGCGGGTGGGGAGAGCAGTACTTC.